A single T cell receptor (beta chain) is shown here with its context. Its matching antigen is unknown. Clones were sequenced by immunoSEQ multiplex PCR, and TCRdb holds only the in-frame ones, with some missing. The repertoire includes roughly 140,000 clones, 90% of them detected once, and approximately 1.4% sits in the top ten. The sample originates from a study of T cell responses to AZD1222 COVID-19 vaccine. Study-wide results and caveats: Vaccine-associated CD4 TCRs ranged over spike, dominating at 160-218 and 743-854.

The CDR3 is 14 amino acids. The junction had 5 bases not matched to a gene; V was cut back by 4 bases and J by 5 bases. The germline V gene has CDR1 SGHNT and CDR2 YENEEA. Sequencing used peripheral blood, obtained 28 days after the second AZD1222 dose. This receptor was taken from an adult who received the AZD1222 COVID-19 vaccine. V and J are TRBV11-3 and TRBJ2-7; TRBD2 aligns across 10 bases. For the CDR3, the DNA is TGTGCCAGCAGCTCAGGACTAGCGGTGGACGAGCAGTACTTC. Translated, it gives CASSSGLAVDEQYF.